A single TCR beta chain is shown here with its context. Antigen: not known. The data originate from a study of T cells in localized non-small cell lung cancer. The method was immunoSEQ multiplex PCR; TCRdb's version includes in-frame clones alone and lacks a portion of them. The repertoire has about 33,000 clones, 78% of them found once; the top ten carry about 35%. Regarding the study as a whole: Heterogeneity remains possible, as sequencing covered one tumor region only. Adjacent uninvolved lung had the highest clonality, suggesting focused antigen responses. An association was observed between higher blood T cell density and longer overall survival. Within adjacent lung there appeared a median approximately 60 of the top 100 tumor clones.

V was pared by 5 bases and J by 6 bases, with 3 bases of the junction left unmatched. The CDR3 covers 13 residues. Germline CDR1 is SEHNR and CDR2 is FQNEAQ (reference sequence). This TCR derives from a male donor older than 55 with stage II squamous cell lung carcinoma. This chain links TRBV7-9 with TRBJ2-1, with 8 bases identical to TRBD2. The sequences come from peripheral blood, collected before any cancer treatment. As DNA, the CDR3 is TGTGCCAGCAGCCCCGGGACTAGCAATGAGCAGTTCTTC. This encodes CASSPGTSNEQFF.